The clone carrying this TCR beta chain was picked up one time. This specimen comes from a study of blood T cell repertoires in COVID-19. Study details: Spain, Italy and the United States supplied samples that represented acute and convalescent COVID-19. T cells, B-cell-depleted T cells, or PBMCs supplied cDNA or gDNA.

CDR3 size: 14 residues. V was shortened by 8 bases and J by 0 bases, with 11 bases between the two germline ends. CDR1 is ENHRY, CDR2 SYGVKD, per germline. Original processing notes: Estimation of nucleated cell counts was performed using reference gene primer amplification. Some clones are missing from TCRdb's copy, which holds only in-frame ones; the method was immunoSEQ multiplex PCR. V and J calls plus clone size are reproduced from that table; the DNA served to infer D and trimming. The repertoire holds some 200,000 clones, 70% to 90% seen once, with about 2.6% in the top ten. This sequence joins TRBV10-3 and TRBJ1-3; D call uncertain. The sequenced sample was peripheral blood. The sequence derives from a man aged 35-49 years with active or convalescent COVID-19. The DNA of the CDR3 is TGTGCCATCTCAGGTGTAGGCTCTGGAAACACCATATATTTT. This codes for CAISGVGSGNTIYF.